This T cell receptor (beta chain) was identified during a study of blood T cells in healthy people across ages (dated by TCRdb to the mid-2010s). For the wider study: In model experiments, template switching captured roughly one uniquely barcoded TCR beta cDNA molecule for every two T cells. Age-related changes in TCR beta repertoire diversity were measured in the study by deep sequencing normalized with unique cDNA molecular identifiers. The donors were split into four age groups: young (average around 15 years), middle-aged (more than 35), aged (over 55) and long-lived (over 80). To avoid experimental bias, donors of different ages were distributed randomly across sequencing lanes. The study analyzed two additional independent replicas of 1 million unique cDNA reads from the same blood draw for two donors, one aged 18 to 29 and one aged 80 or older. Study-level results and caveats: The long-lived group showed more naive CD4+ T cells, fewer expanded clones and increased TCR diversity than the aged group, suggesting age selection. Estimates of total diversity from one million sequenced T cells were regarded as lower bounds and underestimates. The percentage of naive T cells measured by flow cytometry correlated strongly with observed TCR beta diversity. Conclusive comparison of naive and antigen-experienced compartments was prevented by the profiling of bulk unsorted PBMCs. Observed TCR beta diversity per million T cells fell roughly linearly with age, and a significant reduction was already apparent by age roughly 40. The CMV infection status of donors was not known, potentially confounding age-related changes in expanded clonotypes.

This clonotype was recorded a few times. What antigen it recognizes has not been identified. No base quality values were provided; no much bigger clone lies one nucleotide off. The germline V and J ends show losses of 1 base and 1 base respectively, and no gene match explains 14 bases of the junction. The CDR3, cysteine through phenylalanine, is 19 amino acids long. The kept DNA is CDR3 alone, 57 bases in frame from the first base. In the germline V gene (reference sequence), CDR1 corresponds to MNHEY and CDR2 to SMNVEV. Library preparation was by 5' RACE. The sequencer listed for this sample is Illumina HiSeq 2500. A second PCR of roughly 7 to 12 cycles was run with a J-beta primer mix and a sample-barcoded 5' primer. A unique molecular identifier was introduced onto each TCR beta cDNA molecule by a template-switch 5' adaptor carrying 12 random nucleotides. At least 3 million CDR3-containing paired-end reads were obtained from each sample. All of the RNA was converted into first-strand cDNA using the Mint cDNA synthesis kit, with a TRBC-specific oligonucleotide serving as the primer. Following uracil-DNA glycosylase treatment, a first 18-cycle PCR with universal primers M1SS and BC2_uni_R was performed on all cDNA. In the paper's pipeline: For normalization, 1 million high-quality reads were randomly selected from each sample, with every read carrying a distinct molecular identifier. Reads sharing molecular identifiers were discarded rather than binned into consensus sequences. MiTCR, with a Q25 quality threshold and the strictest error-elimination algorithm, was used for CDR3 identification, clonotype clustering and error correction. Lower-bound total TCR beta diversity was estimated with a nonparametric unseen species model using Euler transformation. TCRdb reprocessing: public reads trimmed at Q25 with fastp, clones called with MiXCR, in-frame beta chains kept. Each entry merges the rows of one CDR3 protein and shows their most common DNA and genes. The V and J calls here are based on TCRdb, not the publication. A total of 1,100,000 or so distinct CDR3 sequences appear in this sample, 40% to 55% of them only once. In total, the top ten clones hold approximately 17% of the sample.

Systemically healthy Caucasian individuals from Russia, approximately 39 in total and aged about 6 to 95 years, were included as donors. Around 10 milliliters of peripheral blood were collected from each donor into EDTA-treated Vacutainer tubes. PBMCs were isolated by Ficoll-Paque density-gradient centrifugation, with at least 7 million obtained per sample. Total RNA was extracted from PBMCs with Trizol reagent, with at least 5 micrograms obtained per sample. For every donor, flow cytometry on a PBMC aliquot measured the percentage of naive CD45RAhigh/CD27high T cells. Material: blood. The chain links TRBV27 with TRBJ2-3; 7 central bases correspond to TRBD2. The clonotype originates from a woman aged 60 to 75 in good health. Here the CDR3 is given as CASSLLAGDGIVRTDTQYF. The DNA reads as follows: TGTGCCAGCAGTTTATTGGCGGGAGATGGGATAGTTCGCACAGATACGCAGTATTTT.